The rows below give T cell receptor beta chains drawn from one sample of a study of blood T cell repertoires in COVID-19. TCRdb's copy holds only in-frame clones and misses some; the assay was immunoSEQ multiplex PCR. The sample holds around 80,000 clones, about 80% seen once. Sequencing was done on a sample of peripheral blood. The receptors shown here come from a man aged 50 to 60 with active or convalescent COVID-19. Each CDR3 is given with its conserved first and last residue. The order of the fields is J gene, V gene, CDR3 length, CDR3 protein.

j_call: TRBJ1-5; v_call: TRBV7-2; cdr3_length: 15; cdr3_aa: CASSLSAGFDQPQHF
j_call: TRBJ2-3; v_call: TRBV5-1; cdr3_length: 14; cdr3_aa: CASSLLAGPDTQYF
j_call: TRBJ1-4; v_call: TRBV12-3/TRBV12-4; cdr3_length: 11; cdr3_aa: CASHQGPEVFF
j_call: TRBJ1-1; v_call: TRBV19; cdr3_length: 15; cdr3_aa: CASSTGNNGQGEAFF
j_call: TRBJ2-7; v_call: TRBV3-1/TRBV3-2; cdr3_length: 13; cdr3_aa: CASSQDNQAGQYF
j_call: TRBJ2-5; v_call: TRBV3-1/TRBV3-2; cdr3_length: 17; cdr3_aa: CASSRLAGHKGRETQYF
j_call: TRBJ2-5; v_call: TRBV5-6; cdr3_length: 16; cdr3_aa: CASTPLRTNSQETQYF
j_call: TRBJ2-1; v_call: TRBV5-6; cdr3_length: 14; cdr3_aa: CASSWGQTYNEQFF
j_call: TRBJ2-2; v_call: TRBV3-1/TRBV3-2; cdr3_length: 16; cdr3_aa: CASTPWSGGDTGELFF
j_call: TRBJ2-3; v_call: TRBV6-2/TRBV6-3; cdr3_length: 14; cdr3_aa: CASSYRGLTDTQYF
j_call: TRBJ2-7; v_call: TRBV18; cdr3_length: 15; cdr3_aa: CASSPRVAGGGEQYF
j_call: TRBJ2-7; v_call: TRBV5-4; cdr3_length: 14; cdr3_aa: CASSLPGKVYEQYF
j_call: TRBJ2-3; v_call: TRBV6-2/TRBV6-3; cdr3_length: 15; cdr3_aa: CASSYDQRGGDTQYF
j_call: TRBJ2-2; v_call: TRBV5-1; cdr3_length: 14; cdr3_aa: CASSRNRASGELFF
j_call: TRBJ1-1; v_call: TRBV6-5; cdr3_length: 15; cdr3_aa: CASSYYAGLNTEAFF
j_call: TRBJ2-7; v_call: TRBV5-1; cdr3_length: 11; cdr3_aa: CASSSAYEQYF
j_call: TRBJ2-5; v_call: TRBV4-1; cdr3_length: 16; cdr3_aa: CASSQEIAGGRETQYF
j_call: TRBJ1-2; v_call: TRBV12-3/TRBV12-4; cdr3_length: 13; cdr3_aa: CASSPGTGSGYTF
j_call: TRBJ1-3; v_call: TRBV5-6; cdr3_length: 17; cdr3_aa: CASSPGQGSSSGNTIYF
j_call: TRBJ1-5; v_call: TRBV7-9; cdr3_length: 13; cdr3_aa: CASSPGGNQPQHF
j_call: TRBJ2-4; v_call: TRBV19; cdr3_length: 17; cdr3_aa: CASSAPPTTGAKNIQYF
j_call: TRBJ2-1; v_call: TRBV3-1/TRBV3-2; cdr3_length: 11; cdr3_aa: CASSQEGLSFF
j_call: TRBJ2-5; v_call: TRBV10-2; cdr3_length: 14; cdr3_aa: CASSEGGLRETQYF
j_call: TRBJ1-1; v_call: TRBV5-1; cdr3_length: 15; cdr3_aa: CASSLGGTTSAEAFF
j_call: TRBJ1-4; v_call: TRBV3-1/TRBV3-2; cdr3_length: 16; cdr3_aa: CASSLRGTGGGEKLFF
j_call: TRBJ1-1; v_call: TRBV18; cdr3_length: 13; cdr3_aa: CASSAGENNEAFF
j_call: TRBJ1-2; v_call: TRBV3-1/TRBV3-2; cdr3_length: 14; cdr3_aa: CASSQGLGGYGYTF
j_call: TRBJ1-3; v_call: TRBV29-1; cdr3_length: 13; cdr3_aa: CSVEGTGGNTIYF
j_call: TRBJ2-2; v_call: TRBV11-2; cdr3_length: 15; cdr3_aa: CASSLVQGATGELFF
j_call: TRBJ1-2; v_call: TRBV6-1; cdr3_length: 16; cdr3_aa: CASSDRGQGRGLGYTF
j_call: TRBJ2-1; v_call: TRBV7-2; cdr3_length: 14; cdr3_aa: CASSLGPQRGEQFF
j_call: TRBJ2-1; v_call: TRBV7-2; cdr3_length: 12; cdr3_aa: CASSEQDNEQFF
j_call: TRBJ2-7; v_call: TRBV13; cdr3_length: 13; cdr3_aa: CASSLGESYEQYF
j_call: TRBJ1-1; v_call: TRBV9; cdr3_length: 12; cdr3_aa: CASSQVNREAFF